Sequencing of this TCR beta chain was carried out in a study of blood T cell repertoires in COVID-19. CDR3 length: 16 amino acids. With 5 bases clipped from V and 1 base from J, the junction kept 1 base outside the gene matches. In germline, CDR1 is SGHTA, CDR2 FQGNSA. TCRdb keeps only in-frame clones here, not all; method: immunoSEQ multiplex PCR. The sample lists roughly 80,000 clones, roughly 80% occurring once. Details on this clone: The same CDR3 can be traced to other DNA sequences in this sample.

The TCR was taken from a man in his 60s with active or convalescent COVID-19. The material sequenced was peripheral blood. This chain links TRBV7-2 with TRBJ2-2, with 13 bases fitting TRBD2. The CDR3 region is CASSRTSGGNTGELFF. In nucleotides, the CDR3 is TGTGCCAGCAGCCGGACTAGCGGGGGGAACACCGGGGAGCTGTTTTTT.